These T cell receptor beta chains were read from a single sample in a study of beta chain features in type 1 diabetes. Libraries were prepared by immunoSEQ multiplex PCR; TCRdb keeps only in-frame clonotypes and omits some of them. The sample holds 150,000 to 170,000 clones, about 8.1% seen once. The source material was central memory CD4+ T cells from blood. The receptor source for this set is a man aged 18 to 35 in good health. Each CDR3 is given with its conserved first and last residue. The D gene is left open where the match is weak. Not all rows give a size; the values are once, few, many and, for expanded clones, a class.

clone size | J gene | V gene | D gene | CDR3 length | CDR3 protein | CDR3 DNA
few | TRBJ2-1 | TRBV5-4 | - | 16 | CASSLGGPSSYNEQFF | TGTGCCAGCAGCTTGGGAGGGCCCAGCTCCTACAATGAGCAGTTCTTC
- | TRBJ2-3 | TRBV10-3 | TRBD2 | 15 | CASRLAGGPTDTQYF | TGTGCCAGCCGACTAGCGGGGGGTCCCACAGATACGCAGTATTTT
- | TRBJ2-1 | TRBV5-4 | - | 13 | CASSSGANNEQFF | TGTGCCAGCAGCTCGGGAGCAAACAATGAGCAGTTCTTC
few | TRBJ2-1 | TRBV19 | TRBD2 | 15 | CASTRLAGIGNEQFF | TGTGCCAGTACCAGACTAGCGGGCATAGGGAATGAGCAGTTCTTC
- | TRBJ1-4 | TRBV6-5 | - | 15 | CASSFQGNLAEKLFF | TGTGCCAGCAGTTTTCAGGGAAACCTTGCTGAAAAACTGTTTTTT
few | TRBJ1-5 | TRBV9 | TRBD1 | 17 | CASSVGKQGAANQPQHF | TGTGCCAGCAGCGTAGGAAAACAGGGGGCGGCCAATCAGCCCCAGCATTTT
- | TRBJ1-3 | TRBV30 | - | 17 | CAWSATGEMRPGNTIYF | TGTGCCTGGAGTGCCACGGGTGAGATGCGTCCTGGAAACACCATATATTTT
- | TRBJ2-7 | TRBV5-1 | - | 15 | CASSSGEFFIYEQYF | TGCGCCAGCAGCTCGGGGGAGTTTTTTATCTACGAGCAGTACTTC
- | TRBJ2-5 | TRBV5-1 | TRBD1 | 13 | CASSLWDRETQYF | TGCGCCAGCAGCTTGTGGGACAGAGAGACCCAGTACTTC
few | TRBJ2-1 | TRBV19 | - | 16 | CASSTVGQGKSYEQFF | TGTGCCAGTAGTACCGTAGGGCAGGGGAAGAGCTATGAGCAGTTCTTC
few | TRBJ2-7 | TRBV6-6 | - | 14 | CATGLGGFAYEQYF | TGTGCCACGGGGTTGGGGGGTTTTGCCTACGAGCAGTACTTC
- | TRBJ1-5 | TRBV7-2 | TRBD1 | 14 | CASSFGTVNQPQHF | TGTGCCAGCAGCTTCGGGACAGTTAATCAGCCCCAGCATTTT
many | TRBJ2-7 | TRBV6-5 | TRBD1 | 13 | CASGRDRGYEQYF | TGTGCCAGCGGGCGGGACAGGGGCTACGAGCAGTACTTC
few | TRBJ2-5 | TRBV7-9 | TRBD2 | 14 | CASSLLAAQETQYF | TGTGCCAGCAGCTTACTAGCGGCCCAAGAGACCCAGTACTTC